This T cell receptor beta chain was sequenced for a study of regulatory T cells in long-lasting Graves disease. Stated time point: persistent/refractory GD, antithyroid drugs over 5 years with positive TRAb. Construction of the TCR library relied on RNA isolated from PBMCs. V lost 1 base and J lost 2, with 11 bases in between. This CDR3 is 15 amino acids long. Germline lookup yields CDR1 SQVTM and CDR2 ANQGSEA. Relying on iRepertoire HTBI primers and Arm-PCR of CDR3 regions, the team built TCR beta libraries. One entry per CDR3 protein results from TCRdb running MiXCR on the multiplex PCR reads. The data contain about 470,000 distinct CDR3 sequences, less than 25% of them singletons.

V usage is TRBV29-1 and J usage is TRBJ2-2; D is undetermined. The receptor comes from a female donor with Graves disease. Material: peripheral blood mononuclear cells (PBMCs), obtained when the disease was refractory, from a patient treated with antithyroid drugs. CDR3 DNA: TGCAGCGTTGAAGCAGGTAGCAGAAACACCGGGGAGCTGTTTTTT. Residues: CSVEAGSRNTGELFF.